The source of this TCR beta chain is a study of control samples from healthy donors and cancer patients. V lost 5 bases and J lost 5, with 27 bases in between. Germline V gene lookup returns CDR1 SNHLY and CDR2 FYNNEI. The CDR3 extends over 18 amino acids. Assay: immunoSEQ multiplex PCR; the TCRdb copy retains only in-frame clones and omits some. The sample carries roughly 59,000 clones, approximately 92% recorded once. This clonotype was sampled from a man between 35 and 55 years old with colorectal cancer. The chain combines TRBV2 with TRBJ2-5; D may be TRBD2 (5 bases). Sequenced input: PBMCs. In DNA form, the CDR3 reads TGTGCCAGCAGTCCCCCCCACCGAGGGCTGACAAAGACGGAGACCCAGTACTTC. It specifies CASSPPHRGLTKTETQYF.